A selection of T cell receptor beta chains follows, all from one sample in a study of shared clonotypes between healthy human individuals. Sequencing was performed with immunoSEQ multiplex PCR; in TCRdb, only in-frame clones are kept and a portion is missing. The sample carries 170,000 or so clones, approximately 62% recorded once. Sequencing was done on a sample of memory CD4+ T cells sorted from blood. The source of these receptors is a man aged 25 to 40 in good health. Both conserved end residues are part of each CDR3. The D gene is left open where the match is weak. Where a row states a size, it is once, few, many or the class of an expanded clone; other rows omit it.

>.|TRBV29-1|TRBJ2-1|.
TGCAGCGTGCGGGCCAACAGCAATGAGCAGTTCTTC
CSVRANSNEQFF
>.|TRBV7-2|TRBJ2-1|TRBD2
TGTGCCAGCAGCGATAGCGGGCTGAGCTCCTACAATGAGCAGTTCTTC
CASSDSGLSSYNEQFF
>.|TRBV5-1|TRBJ2-1|.
TGCGCCAGCAGCTTGGATGGTACGTTAGTAAACAATGAGCAGTTCTTC
CASSLDGTLVNNEQFF
>.|TRBV5-4|TRBJ1-5|.
TGTGCCAGCAGCTTGAGGGACGCGAATCAGCCCCAGCATTTT
CASSLRDANQPQHF
>.|TRBV11-2|TRBJ2-7|.
TGTGCCAGCAGCTTAGTTCGGGGGGCAGGCTACTACGAGCAGTACTTC
CASSLVRGAGYYEQYF
>.|TRBV6-1|TRBJ2-4|TRBD2
TGTGCCAGCAGTGATAGCGGGGTTCAGAACATTCAGTACTTC
CASSDSGVQNIQYF
>few|TRBV5-1|TRBJ2-3|.
TGCGCCAGCGGGGGGCTTAGCACAGATACGCAGTATTTT
CASGGLSTDTQYF
>few|TRBV6-5|TRBJ2-4|.
TGTGCCAGCAGGGTTCCGGGACCGAGGAACATTCAGTACTTC
CASRVPGPRNIQYF
>.|TRBV6-6|TRBJ1-1|.
TGTGCCAGCAATACCAGGTCTGAAGCTTTCTTT
CASNTRSEAFF
>.|TRBV6-6|TRBJ2-5|.
TGTGCCAGCAGTTACGTAGGGGAGACCCAGTACTTC
CASSYVGETQYF
>.|TRBV14|TRBJ2-7|TRBD2
TGTGCCAGCAGCCAGCTGGGAAGGGGCGGGAGGACCTACGAGCAGTACTTC
CASSQLGRGGRTYEQYF
>.|TRBV5-1|TRBJ2-2|TRBD1
TGCGCCAGCAGCTTGCGAGCAGGGACAGCGATTTCGAACACCGGGGAGCTGTTTTTT
CASSLRAGTAISNTGELFF
>.|TRBV5-1|TRBJ2-6|.
TGCGCCAGCAGCTTGGTGGGGGGCGCAACGGGGGCCAACGTCCTGACTTTC
CASSLVGGATGANVLTF
>.|TRBV2|TRBJ1-1|.
TGTGCCAGCAGTGAGGGGCCGAACACTGAAGCTTTCTTT
CASSEGPNTEAFF
>.|TRBV11-3|TRBJ2-1|TRBD2
TGTGCCAGCAGCTTAGGACTAGCTGAGGCGCAGTTCTTC
CASSLGLAEAQFF
>.|TRBV19|TRBJ2-5|.
TGTGCCAGTAGTATAGGTCCCAGTCAAGAGACCCAGTACTTC
CASSIGPSQETQYF
>.|TRBV14|TRBJ1-4|.
TGTGCCAGCAGCCAAGATCTAAGGGGCGGCGAAAAACTGTTTTTT
CASSQDLRGGEKLFF
>once|TRBV10-3|TRBJ2-3|TRBD2
TGTGCCATCAGTTGGGCGGGAGGGCACACAGATACGCAGTATTTT
CAISWAGGHTDTQYF
>.|TRBV5-1|TRBJ2-5|.
TGCGCCAGCAGCGACCCTCGACAGGGAGGGGAGACCCAGTACTTC
CASSDPRQGGETQYF
>.|TRBV7-2|TRBJ1-5|.
TGTGCCAGCAGCTGGGGGAATCAGCCCCAGCATTTT
CASSWGNQPQHF
>few|TRBV19|TRBJ1-5|.
TGTGCCAGTAGTATTGGGCAGTACAATCAGCCCCAGCATTTT
CASSIGQYNQPQHF
>.|TRBV19|TRBJ1-1|.
TGTGCCATCACGACGGGAGGGTCATTGAACACTGAAGCTTTCTTT
CAITTGGSLNTEAFF
>.|TRBV5-1|TRBJ2-5|.
TGCGCCAGCAGCACCGCGTCGGAAGAGACCCAGTACTTC
CASSTASEETQYF
>.|TRBV2|TRBJ1-4|.
TGTGCCAGCAGTGATGGGTTACTTAATGAAAAACTGTTTTTT
CASSDGLLNEKLFF
>few|TRBV11-3|TRBJ1-1|.
TGTGCCAGCAGCTTAACAGGGTACACTGAAGCTTTCTTT
CASSLTGYTEAFF
>.|TRBV5-4|TRBJ2-7|.
TGTGCCAGCAGCCCCCAAGGAGCGGACTCCTACGAGCAGTACTTC
CASSPQGADSYEQYF
>.|TRBV19|TRBJ2-2|.
TGTGCCAGTAGTATCAGGGGTACTAGGAACACCGGGGAGCTGTTTTTT
CASSIRGTRNTGELFF
>.|TRBV20-1|TRBJ1-2|.
TGCAGTGCGGGCCCCCCTGGCTACACCTTC
CSAGPPGYTF
>.|TRBV9|TRBJ2-3|TRBD2
TGTGCCAGCAGCGGGGGAGGGCGAAGCACAGATACGCAGTATTTT
CASSGGGRSTDTQYF